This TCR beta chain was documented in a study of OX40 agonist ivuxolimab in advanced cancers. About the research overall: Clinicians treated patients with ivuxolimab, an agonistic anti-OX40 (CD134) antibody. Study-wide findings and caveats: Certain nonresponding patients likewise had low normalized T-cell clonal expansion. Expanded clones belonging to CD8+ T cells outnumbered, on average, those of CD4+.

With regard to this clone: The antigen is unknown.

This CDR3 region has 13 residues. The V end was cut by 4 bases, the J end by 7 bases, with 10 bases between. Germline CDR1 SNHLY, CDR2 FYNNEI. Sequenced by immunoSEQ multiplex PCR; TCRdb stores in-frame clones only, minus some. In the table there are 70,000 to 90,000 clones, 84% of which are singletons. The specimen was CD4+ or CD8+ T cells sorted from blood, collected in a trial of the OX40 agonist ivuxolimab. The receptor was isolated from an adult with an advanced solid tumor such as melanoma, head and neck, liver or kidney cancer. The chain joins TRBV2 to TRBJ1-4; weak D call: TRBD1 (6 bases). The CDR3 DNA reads TGTGCCAGCAGTGGGACAGCATCTGAAAAACTGTTTTTT. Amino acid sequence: CASSGTASEKLFF.